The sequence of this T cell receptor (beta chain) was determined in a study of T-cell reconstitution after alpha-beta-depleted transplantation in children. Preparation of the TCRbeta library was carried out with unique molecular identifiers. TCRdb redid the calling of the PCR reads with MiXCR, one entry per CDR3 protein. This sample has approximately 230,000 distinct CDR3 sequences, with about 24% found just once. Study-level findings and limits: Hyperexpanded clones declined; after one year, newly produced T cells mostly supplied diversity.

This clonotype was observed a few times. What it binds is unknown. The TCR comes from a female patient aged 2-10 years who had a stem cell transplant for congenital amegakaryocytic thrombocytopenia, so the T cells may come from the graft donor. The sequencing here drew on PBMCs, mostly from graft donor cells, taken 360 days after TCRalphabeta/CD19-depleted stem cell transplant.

The CDR3 DNA sequence: TGCGCCAGCAGCTTGGAGAGCGGCGATACGCAGTATTTT. Translated, it gives CASSLESGDTQYF. J is TRBJ2-3 and V is TRBV5-1; the D gene is possibly TRBD2 (5 bases). The CDR3 totals 13 residues. Germline V gene lookup returns CDR1 SGHRS and CDR2 YFSETQ. V was pared by 0 bases and J by 6 bases, with 8 bases between.